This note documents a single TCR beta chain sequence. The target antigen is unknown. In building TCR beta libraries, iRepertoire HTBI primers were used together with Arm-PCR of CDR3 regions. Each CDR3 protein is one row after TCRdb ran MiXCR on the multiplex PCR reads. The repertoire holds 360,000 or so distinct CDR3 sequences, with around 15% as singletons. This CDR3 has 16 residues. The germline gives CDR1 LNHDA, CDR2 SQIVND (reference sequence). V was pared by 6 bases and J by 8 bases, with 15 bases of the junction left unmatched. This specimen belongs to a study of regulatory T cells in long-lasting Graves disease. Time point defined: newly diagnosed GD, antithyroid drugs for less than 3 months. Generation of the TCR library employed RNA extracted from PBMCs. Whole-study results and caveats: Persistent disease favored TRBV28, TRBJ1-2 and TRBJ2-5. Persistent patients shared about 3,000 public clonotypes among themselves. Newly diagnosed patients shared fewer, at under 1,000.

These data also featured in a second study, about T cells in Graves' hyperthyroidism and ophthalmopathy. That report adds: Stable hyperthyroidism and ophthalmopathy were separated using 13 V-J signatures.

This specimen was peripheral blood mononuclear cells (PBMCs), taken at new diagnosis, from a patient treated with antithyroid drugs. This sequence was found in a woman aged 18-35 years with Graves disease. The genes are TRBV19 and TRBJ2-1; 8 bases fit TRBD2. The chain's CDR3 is CASRKQTGGQVYEQFF. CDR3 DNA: TGTGCCAGTAGAAAACAGACGGGGGGGCAGGTCTATGAGCAGTTCTTC. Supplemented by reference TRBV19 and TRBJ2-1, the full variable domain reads DGGITQSPKYLFRKEGQNVTLSCEQNLNHDAMYWYRQDPGQGLRLIYYSQIVNDFQKGDIAEGYSVSREKKESFPLTVTSAQKNPTAFYLCASRKQTGGQVYEQFFGPGTRLTVL.